A selection of T cell receptor beta chains follows, all from one sample in a study of T cell repertoires in cytomegalovirus infection. TCRdb reprocessed the reads with MiXCR, giving one entry per CDR3 protein. The profile shows 200,000 to 250,000 distinct CDR3 sequences, roughly two fifths of them singletons. The antigens these receptors bind are not known. The specimen was CD8+ T cells from cultured PBMCs, collected from culture after CMV antigen stimulation. Source of these receptors: a human donor in good health (CMV status not recorded). Some clones in this sample may be carry-over from other donors' samples. CDR3s include the opening cysteine and the closing phenylalanine or tryptophan. The D gene is left open where the match is weak. Some rows have no size entry. The others give once, few or many, or a class for an expanded clone.

v_call	d_call	j_call	clone_size	cdr3_aa	cdr3_nt
TRBV12-5	TRBD2	TRBJ2-5	few	CASGLSGGLASQYF	TGTGCTAGTGGTCTCAGCGGGGGTTTGGCGTCCCAGTACTTC
TRBV12-3/TRBV12-4	NA	TRBJ2-1	few	CASSPTPLRSEQFF	TGTGCCAGCAGCCCTACCCCTCTAAGGAGTGAGCAGTTCTTC
TRBV7-6	TRBD1	TRBJ2-5	NA	CASRGDREETQYF	TGTGCCAGCAGGGGGGACAGGGAAGAGACCCAGTACTTC
TRBV5-4	NA	TRBJ1-1	NA	CASTPDRDNHEAFF	TGTGCCAGCACCCCTGACCGGGACAACCATGAAGCTTTCTTT
TRBV11-3	TRBD2	TRBJ2-7	once	CASSFAAGERYEQYF	TGTGCCAGCAGCTTTGCAGCGGGAGAGAGATACGAGCAGTACTTC
TRBV7-2	TRBD2	TRBJ2-3	few	CATGRGLTDTQYF	TGTGCCACCGGGAGGGGACTCACAGATACGCAGTATTTT
TRBV7-3	TRBD1	TRBJ2-7	NA	CASSSPRDRLREQYF	TGTGCCAGCAGCAGCCCCCGGGACAGACTACGAGAGCAGTACTTC
TRBV4-1	TRBD1	TRBJ1-4	few	CASSQDSGGNEKLFF	TGCGCCAGCAGCCAAGACTCAGGGGGTAATGAAAAACTGTTTTTT
TRBV5-1	NA	TRBJ2-5	NA	CASSRRATAPNRETQYF	TGCGCCAGCAGTCGGAGGGCAACAGCGCCAAACCGCGAGACCCAGTACTTC
TRBV6-6	TRBD1	TRBJ1-6	NA	CASSYTGVYNSPLHF	TGTGCCAGCAGTTATACAGGGGTGTATAATTCACCCCTCCACTTT
TRBV4-1	TRBD2	TRBJ2-7	NA	CASSQDGGLAGGYYEQYF	TGCGCCAGCAGCCAAGATGGGGGACTAGCGGGAGGGTACTACGAGCAGTACTTC
TRBV7-6	NA	TRBJ2-1	few	CASSFSGVKIYNEQFF	TGTGCCAGCAGCTTTTCAGGGGTAAAGATCTACAATGAGCAGTTCTTC
TRBV19	NA	TRBJ2-7	NA	CASSTDSHEQYF	TGTGCCAGTAGCACTGACAGTCACGAGCAGTACTTC
TRBV28	NA	TRBJ1-5	NA	CASSLGGSSQPQHF	TGTGCCAGCAGTTTAGGGGGCTCGAGCCAGCCCCAGCATTTT
TRBV7-6	NA	TRBJ2-5	NA	CASSLLSTGIETQYF	TGTGCCAGCAGCCTACTTTCTACAGGAATAGAGACCCAGTACTTC
TRBV29-1	NA	TRBJ1-2	NA	CSVESTDNYVYTF	TGCAGCGTTGAGTCAACGGATAACTATGTCTACACCTTC
TRBV7-3	NA	TRBJ2-1	NA	CASSLGPGALYNEQFF	TGTGCCAGCAGCTTGGGTCCGGGAGCTTTATACAATGAGCAGTTCTTC
TRBV29-1	TRBD2	TRBJ2-5	few	CSVEWGGLAGASSFETQYF	TGCAGCGTTGAATGGGGGGGACTAGCGGGAGCCTCTTCTTTCGAGACCCAGTACTTC
TRBV19	NA	TRBJ1-5	NA	CASSDTQGNQPQHF	TGTGCCAGTTCCGACACCCAAGGCAATCAGCCCCAGCATTTT
TRBV4-3	TRBD1	TRBJ1-1	NA	CASSQHDMGTESEAFF	TGCGCCAGCAGCCAACACGACATGGGGACAGAGTCTGAAGCTTTCTTT
TRBV4-2	NA	TRBJ2-2	once	CASSRMYGEITGELFF	TGTGCCAGCAGCCGTATGTACGGGGAGATCACCGGGGAGCTGTTTTTT
TRBV15	NA	TRBJ1-4	NA	CATSGGQGLTNEKLFF	TGTGCCACCAGCGGAGGGCAGGGCTTAACTAATGAAAAACTGTTTTTT
TRBV20-1	TRBD2	TRBJ2-3	NA	CSARLPRLAGTDTQYF	TGCAGTGCTAGATTGCCCAGGCTAGCGGGTACAGATACGCAGTATTTT
TRBV7-9	NA	TRBJ2-1	NA	CASSFSWSKADEQFF	TGTGCCAGCAGCTTTTCCTGGTCGAAGGCGGATGAGCAGTTCTTC
TRBV11-1	NA	TRBJ1-1	few	CASSLGGWDTEAFF	TGTGCCAGCAGCTTGGGGGGCTGGGACACTGAAGCTTTCTTT
TRBV7-9	NA	TRBJ2-7	NA	CASRGPVIGEQYF	TGTGCCAGCAGGGGCCCGGTCATTGGCGAGCAGTACTTC
TRBV11-2	NA	TRBJ2-1	few	CASSLGVEQFF	TGTGCCAGCAGCTTAGGGGTTGAGCAGTTCTTC
TRBV7-3	NA	TRBJ2-3	few	CASSLDSGTTPDTQYF	TGTGCCAGCAGCCTCGACTCCGGGACCACCCCAGATACGCAGTATTTT
TRBV3-1	TRBD2	TRBJ2-4	few	CASSQEASGGAWTKNIQYF	TGTGCCAGCAGCCAAGAGGCTAGCGGGGGGGCGTGGACCAAAAACATTCAGTACTTC
TRBV10-2	TRBD1	TRBJ1-1	NA	CASRTGTANTEAFF	TGCGCCAGCAGGACCGGGACAGCTAACACTGAAGCTTTCTTT
TRBV7-6	TRBD2	TRBJ2-5	few	CASSLELGGLAEETQYF	TGTGCCAGCAGCTTAGAGTTGGGAGGACTAGCGGAAGAGACCCAGTACTTC
TRBV3-1	TRBD1	TRBJ1-1	few	CASSHNRGTFTEAFF	TGTGCCAGCAGCCATAACAGGGGCACCTTCACTGAAGCTTTCTTT
TRBV27	NA	TRBJ1-2	NA	CASTTGTDYGYTF	TGTGCCAGCACTACCGGGACGGACTATGGCTACACCTTC
TRBV5-1	NA	TRBJ2-5	NA	CASSHFQETQYF	TGCGCCAGCAGCCACTTCCAAGAGACCCAGTACTTC
TRBV24-1	NA	TRBJ2-5	NA	CATSDNDEIQETQYF	TGTGCCACCAGTGACAATGACGAGATCCAAGAGACCCAGTACTTC
TRBV6-2/TRBV6-3	NA	TRBJ1-1	few	CASTRPGPMNTEAFF	TGTGCCAGCACCCGACCGGGACCCATGAACACTGAAGCTTTCTTT
TRBV27	TRBD1	TRBJ2-6	NA	CASSRYTGTDFSGANVLTF	TGTGCCAGCAGCAGGTATACCGGGACAGATTTCTCTGGGGCCAACGTCCTGACTTTC
TRBV7-3	TRBD2	TRBJ2-1	NA	CASSLTWTSGGTYNEQFF	TGTGCCAGCAGCTTAACTTGGACTAGCGGGGGAACCTACAATGAGCAGTTCTTC
TRBV7-6	NA	TRBJ2-3	few	CASSLVGSFGSTDTQYF	TGTGCCAGCAGCTTAGTAGGCTCGTTTGGGAGCACAGATACGCAGTATTTT
TRBV7-2	NA	TRBJ2-7	medium-sized	CASSPGQAEQYF	TGTGCCAGCAGCCCTGGACAAGCCGAGCAGTACTTC
TRBV18	NA	TRBJ1-4	NA	CASSAQISNEKLFF	TGTGCCAGCTCAGCCCAGATCTCTAATGAAAAACTGTTTTTT
TRBV6-1	NA	TRBJ1-5	few	CASSSFWNGNQPQHF	TGTGCCAGCAGCTCATTCTGGAACGGCAATCAGCCCCAGCATTTT
TRBV12-5	NA	TRBJ2-1	NA	CASGLLGHFVDNEQFF	TGTGCTAGTGGTTTGCTCGGACATTTTGTCGACAATGAGCAGTTCTTC
TRBV28	NA	TRBJ1-5	NA	CASSLSEPRDQPQHF	TGTGCCAGCAGTTTATCAGAACCGAGGGATCAGCCCCAGCATTTT
TRBV10-3	TRBD2	TRBJ2-1	few	CAISSSGALTYNEQFF	TGTGCCATCAGCAGTAGCGGGGCCCTTACCTACAATGAGCAGTTCTTC
TRBV7-9	TRBD2	TRBJ2-5	once	CASSRSGRRGETQYF	TGTGCCAGCAGCCGTAGCGGGAGGAGGGGAGAGACCCAGTACTTC
TRBV6-6	TRBD2	TRBJ2-1	NA	CASSPQTSGALHEQFF	TGTGCCAGCAGTCCACAAACTAGCGGGGCTTTACATGAGCAGTTCTTC
TRBV7-3	NA	TRBJ2-3	NA	CASSPRGGGLDTQYF	TGTGCCAGCAGCCCAAGGGGGGGGGGCCTGGATACGCAGTATTTT
TRBV27	NA	TRBJ2-7	NA	CASSVAMRYEQYF	TGTGCCAGCAGTGTGGCTATGCGATACGAGCAGTACTTC
TRBV7-8	NA	TRBJ1-5	few	CASSLGQDNQPQHF	TGTGCCAGCAGCTTAGGGCAGGACAATCAGCCCCAGCATTTT
TRBV7-9	TRBD2	TRBJ2-1	few	CASNGLAGGPAYNEQFF	TGTGCCAGCAACGGACTAGCGGGAGGGCCTGCCTACAATGAGCAGTTCTTC
TRBV2	TRBD2	TRBJ2-7	few	CASSGSGSGAYEQYF	TGTGCCAGCAGTGGAAGCGGGAGCGGGGCTTACGAGCAGTACTTC
TRBV28	TRBD2	TRBJ2-4	few	CASSSSLASGWAGNIQYF	TGTGCCAGCAGTTCGTCCTTGGCTAGCGGGTGGGCAGGAAACATTCAGTACTTC
TRBV15	TRBD1	TRBJ2-7	NA	CATSTRQGSYEQYF	TGTGCCACCAGCACCAGACAGGGTTCCTACGAGCAGTACTTC
TRBV27	NA	TRBJ1-2	few	CASSWTGGDLYGYTF	TGTGCCAGCAGTTGGACGGGGGGGGATCTATACGGCTACACCTTC
TRBV7-9	NA	TRBJ1-1	NA	CASSPRDPPGGEAFF	TGTGCCAGCAGCCCCCGGGACCCGCCGGGGGGTGAAGCTTTCTTT
TRBV7-9	TRBD2	TRBJ2-3	few	CASSSSSGASTDTQYF	TGTGCCAGCAGCTCCTCTAGCGGAGCTAGCACAGATACGCAGTATTTT
TRBV7-2	TRBD1	TRBJ1-5	few	CASSLGGQGSNQPQHF	TGTGCCAGCAGCTTAGGGGGACAGGGAAGCAATCAGCCCCAGCATTTT
TRBV10-3	NA	TRBJ2-5	NA	CAISEEGPETQYF	TGTGCCATCAGTGAGGAGGGCCCAGAGACCCAGTACTTC
TRBV29-1	TRBD2	TRBJ2-3	NA	CSVEDIPSGGPWEYF	TGCAGCGTTGAAGATATTCCTAGCGGGGGGCCATGGGAGTATTTT